Sequencing of this T cell receptor beta chain was carried out in a study of cytomegalovirus exposure and HLA in healthy donors (dated 2017 in TCRdb). Study-wide context: According to a later analysis, the roughly 120 validation repertoires were produced on the same platform as the 666 repertoires of the first cohort. High-throughput TCR immunosequencing, statistical association of individual TCRs with disease status, and machine learning were combined to predict cytomegalovirus infection status. Along with the approximately 670-subject first cohort, a separate validation cohort of about 110 different subjects was used. The study aimed to test whether cataloging public T cell receptors could reveal signatures of past pathogen exposure.

Details on this clone: Its antigen is still unknown. Per-nucleotide qualities are absent, and no much larger clonotype sits a single base away.

Separate from the approximately 700-subject first cohort, the validation cohort of about 110 subjects was the group to which the donors belonged. Library preparation used the immunoSEQ multiplex PCR assay. In the paper's pipeline: A statistical classification framework was developed to diagnose cytomegalovirus status using the catalog of TCR beta chain sequences. The table comes from immuneACCESS by way of TCRdb, which keeps in-frame sequences with V and J called. Part of the clones is missing from these tables; in studies checked, under half for an unresolved V gene and the rest for unknown reasons. For V, J and clone size, that table is used; D and trimming come from the DNA. The sample table contains approximately 39,000 clones; only one count was recorded for approximately 95% of them. Of the sample, around 3.2% falls within the top ten clones. Relative to germline, V is 1 base shorter and J is 0 bases shorter, with 4 bases between their ends. CDR1 and CDR2, per the germline V gene, are MNHNS and SASEGT. From the cysteine up to the phenylalanine, the CDR3 has a length of 15 residues. Kept here is only the CDR3 DNA, which spans 45 bases and is read in frame from base 1.

The full study reports these points: Cytomegalovirus status was reported to be diagnosed by the classifier with high specificity and sensitivity in both the original and validation cohorts. A later analysis found that TCRs clustered in the first cohort also tended to co-occur in the 110 or so validation repertoires, with about 94% of cluster scores above 0. All 120 or so repertoires were used to score co-occurrence in the validation cohort in a later analysis, because that analysis had no HLA typing for the cohort. A few of the identified cytomegalovirus-associated TCR beta chains were confirmed in vitro to be specific for cytomegalovirus antigens. Most TCR sequences were seen in very few donors, while some public TCRs were found in many individuals. The study gave a list of about 170 TCR beta chains associated with cytomegalovirus. According to the authors, the approach could potentially be generalized to other disease states and immunological phenotypes.

The specimen sequenced was PBMCs. The sequence is built from TRBV6-1 and TRBJ2-6; no D segment can be confidently identified. This clonotype was sampled from a man between 18 and 35 years old in good health and CMV-seronegative. The nucleotide sequence reads as follows: TGTGCCAGCAGTGAAGACAACTCTGGGGCCAACGTCCTGACTTTC. It translates to CASSEDNSGANVLTF.